This is a list of T cell receptor beta chains from one sample in a study of T-cell memory formation after mild COVID-19. Using its own MiXCR run on the 5' RACE reads, TCRdb lists one record per CDR3 protein. The table has hundreds of thousands of distinct CDR3 sequences, 18% seen once; the top ten hold roughly an eighth. Sequenced: PBMCs or a T cell subset sorted from them (not recorded which). These receptors came from an adult woman who had mild COVID-19 (a few samples of this study predate the infection). Cell type and time point are not known. CDR3s leave out the opening cysteine and the closing phenylalanine or tryptophan. A D gene is named only where the DNA matches it firmly.

-	TRBV7-2	TRBJ2-3	ASSLGPDSTDTQY
TRBD2	TRBV7-2	TRBJ2-3	ASSSPVRGGLTDTQY
-	TRBV5-5	TRBJ1-5	ASSFEPGHFPLENQPQH
TRBD2	TRBV7-2	TRBJ2-7	ASSFLLAGGPGGEQY
-	TRBV5-1	TRBJ1-2	ASSSSQGIYGYT
TRBD1	TRBV3-1	TRBJ2-7	ASSQWDRPREQY
-	TRBV6-5	TRBJ2-7	ASSQQGILGREQY
-	TRBV6-2/TRBV6-3	TRBJ1-4	ASSSTPTNEKLF
TRBD1	TRBV5-1	TRBJ1-1	ASSPGTGGKETEAF
-	TRBV7-8	TRBJ1-2	ASSSLPGDTTNYGYT
-	TRBV4-1	TRBJ1-4	ASSLERGEKLF
TRBD2	TRBV5-4	TRBJ2-2	ASIEQAGGDTGELF
-	TRBV12-3/TRBV12-4	TRBJ2-5	ASSSHQDALETQY
-	TRBV7-2	TRBJ2-1	ASSPPAGTINEQF
TRBD1	TRBV27	TRBJ1-5	ASRREFLGGNQPQH
-	TRBV6-2/TRBV6-3	TRBJ2-6	ASSSPPGGLSSGANVLT
-	TRBV19	TRBJ1-1	ASMQRTEAF
TRBD2	TRBV5-1	TRBJ2-1	ASSLDSGRLNGQF
-	TRBV7-9	TRBJ1-1	ASSLPENTEAF
-	TRBV5-1	TRBJ2-1	ASSLGIGGTYNEQF
TRBD2	TRBV7-9	TRBJ2-3	ASSLVLAEITDTQY
TRBD1	TRBV5-1	TRBJ1-5	ASRDRPGQPQH
-	TRBV5-1	TRBJ2-2	ASSLGAPVGELF
-	TRBV12-3/TRBV12-4	TRBJ1-2	ASSFGQLPTNYGYT
TRBD2	TRBV4-2	TRBJ2-1	ASSQELRSGGDEQF
TRBD2	TRBV25-1	TRBJ2-7	ASSESSGSIYEQY
-	TRBV6-2/TRBV6-3	TRBJ2-7	ASSGLEGEQY
-	TRBV24-1	TRBJ1-5	ATSGTAKSGNQPQH
TRBD2	TRBV4-3	TRBJ2-1	ASSQETLAGGNYNEQF
TRBD1	TRBV12-3/TRBV12-4	TRBJ2-5	ASSPPPDRGRETQY
TRBD2	TRBV4-2	TRBJ2-2	ASSQGGGLADELF
-	TRBV30	TRBJ1-6	AWSEGPGFYNSPLH
-	TRBV30	TRBJ2-5	AWSFAGGRETQY
-	TRBV5-4	TRBJ2-1	ASSFPGRDVDEQF
TRBD2	TRBV24-1	TRBJ2-1	ATATSGIYEQF
TRBD2	TRBV2	TRBJ2-7	ASRGGTSGYPYEQY
-	TRBV18	TRBJ1-6	ASSPRSAGDNSPLH
-	TRBV7-3	TRBJ2-3	ASSVGVGVTDTQY
TRBD1	TRBV20-1	TRBJ1-2	SARSGTGHGYT
TRBD2	TRBV20-1	TRBJ2-1	SARDSGRGNEQF
-	TRBV3-1	TRBJ2-3	ASSQDPGPGTDTQY
-	TRBV6-5	TRBJ2-1	ASTEGSGYNEQF
TRBD2	TRBV6-2/TRBV6-3	TRBJ2-7	ASTALLRTSGSRSYEQY
-	TRBV20-1	TRBJ1-1	SARENTEAF
-	TRBV19	TRBJ2-2	ASSSLGDTGELF
TRBD1	TRBV5-4	TRBJ2-7	ASSLGRDSSYEQY
TRBD1	TRBV6-5	TRBJ1-5	ASRFGTGNNQPQH
TRBD2	TRBV7-9	TRBJ2-1	ASSSWTSGRASAANEQF
TRBD1	TRBV11-2	TRBJ1-1	ASRPPQGATEAF
-	TRBV5-1	TRBJ1-5	ASSLSGWQPQH
TRBD2	TRBV7-3	TRBJ2-7	ASSGGTSGEQY
TRBD1	TRBV10-2	TRBJ2-7	ASSESVWDSSYEQY